This TCR beta chain was sequenced during a study of PD-1 blockade in classical Hodgkin lymphoma. Every patient had relapsed following autologous stem cell transplantation, and cohorts differed in brentuximab vedotin exposure. TCRdb's copy holds only in-frame clones and misses some; the assay was immunoSEQ multiplex PCR. In the table there are fewer than 110,000 clones, roughly 89% of which are singletons. This sequence originates from a human donor with classical Hodgkin lymphoma. Sequencing used peripheral blood mononuclear cells (PBMCs), obtained before the second cycle of nivolumab.

DNA for the CDR3: TGTGCCAGTAGGCAAAAACAGGGCAATCAGCCCCAGCATTTT. Residues: CASRQKQGNQPQHF. The chain couples TRBV19 to TRBJ1-5; TRBD1 might be the D (5 bases). CDR1 is LNHDA and CDR2 is SQIVND in the germline V gene (reference sequence). Trimming took off 6 bases at V and 2 bases at J, with 11 bases between the two ends. This CDR3 has 14 residues.